The rows below give T cell receptor beta chains drawn from one sample of a study of monozygotic twins with inflammatory bowel disease. Following a re-call of the 5' RACE reads, TCRdb has one entry per CDR3 protein and lacks DNA. The table for this sample gives about 380,000 distinct CDR3 sequences. Sequencing input: blood. Source of these receptors: a human donor with ulcerative colitis or Crohn's disease, or a healthy co-twin of an affected twin (not recorded which). Each CDR3 is given with its conserved first and last residue.

J,V,CDR3
TRBJ1-6,TRBV2,CASRGDTNNSPLHF
TRBJ2-1,TRBV7-3,CASSLTSNEQFF
TRBJ2-1,TRBV14,CASSQEVRTGRREGQFF
TRBJ2-2,TRBV29-1,CSVRGQGGTPGELFF
TRBJ2-3,TRBV5-1,CASSFATSTDTQYF
TRBJ1-3,TRBV30,CASSGLSHGNTIYF
TRBJ2-7,TRBV5-1,CASSSSGTGQSEQYF
TRBJ2-1,TRBV18,CASSPPGQGKGNEQFF
TRBJ2-1,TRBV20-1,CSARVSSGGVYNEQFF
TRBJ2-7,TRBV3-1,CASSSGQGQPSYEQYF
TRBJ1-1,TRBV9,CASSVISGTEAFF
TRBJ1-2,TRBV6-2/TRBV6-3,CASNMNRITYGYTF
TRBJ2-7,TRBV7-9,CASSLESSVRLGEQYF
TRBJ2-4,TRBV20-1,CSARVWGMRNIQYF
TRBJ2-7,TRBV27,CASSVTGALYEQYF
TRBJ1-1,TRBV4-2,CASSRLGDTEAFF
TRBJ2-7,TRBV11-1,CASSLPPTRLAGVYEQYF
TRBJ2-1,TRBV12-3/TRBV12-4,CASSFSRGTEQFF
TRBJ2-7,TRBV6-2/TRBV6-3,CASEFRGAETYEQYF
TRBJ1-5,TRBV20-1,CSAPGAVPQHF
TRBJ2-1,TRBV5-1,CASSLGTYNEQFF
TRBJ1-2,TRBV5-4,CASSFETADYGYPF
TRBJ2-7,TRBV7-9,CASSMGTDSYEQYF
TRBJ2-1,TRBV20-1,CSAGLAGGFTYNEQFF
TRBJ1-4,TRBV30,CAWSEQGEKLFF
TRBJ2-2,TRBV5-1,CASSLDREDTGELFF
TRBJ2-2,TRBV5-1,CASSLGPRSTGELFF
TRBJ2-2,TRBV24-1,CATQGATSGGNTGELFF
TRBJ2-7,TRBV5-1,CASSLENAYEQYF
TRBJ1-1,TRBV5-1,CASSFRDRRNTEAFF
TRBJ2-7,TRBV18,CASSPRQGPYEQYF
TRBJ2-3,TRBV3-1,CASSVQGGSTDTQYF
TRBJ2-1,TRBV3-1,CASSHHLTDRGNEQFF
TRBJ2-5,TRBV7-2,CASSPRNQETQYF
TRBJ1-1,TRBV7-3,CASSLKGLNTEAFF
TRBJ2-1,TRBV7-9,CASSPQIDSSYNEQFF
TRBJ2-3,TRBV4-1,CASSHLLIAVVADTQYF
TRBJ2-7,TRBV21-1,CASSKGWNRGATYEQYF
TRBJ2-2,TRBV27,CASSPVPSSGKNTGELFF
TRBJ2-3,TRBV4-2,CASSQDIDRAATPDTQYF
TRBJ1-5,TRBV4-1,CASSQVGGNQPQHF
TRBJ1-6,TRBV24-1,CATSDLWQGAAPLHF
TRBJ1-1,TRBV20-1,CSANSQGMNTEAFF
TRBJ2-5,TRBV4-3,CASSQRLQETQYF
TRBJ1-6,TRBV5-5,CASSPRDRENSPLHF
TRBJ2-3,TRBV20-1,CSARDGRLAGGRTDTQYF
TRBJ2-2,TRBV29-1,CSVETTGELFF
TRBJ2-1,TRBV10-3,CAISGDRGENEQFF
TRBJ2-5,TRBV6-1,CASSEQRLVLETQYF
TRBJ1-6,TRBV7-2,CASSLGQGTKTPLHF
TRBJ2-7,TRBV5-1,CASSVSQDTYEQYF
TRBJ2-7,TRBV7-9,CASSLVAGGRYYEQYF
TRBJ2-2,TRBV4-1,CASSHPREGLTIRTGELFF
TRBJ1-1,TRBV5-1,CASSLAGGIAEAFF